These T cell receptor beta chains were read from a single sample in a study of radiotherapy plus CTLA-4 blockade in lung cancer. The repertoire was sequenced with immunoSEQ multiplex PCR; TCRdb's copy has only in-frame clones and lacks some. In the table there are 60,000 to 65,000 clones, approximately 80% of which are singletons. Sequencing used peripheral blood, obtained from a patient treated with radiotherapy plus ipilimumab. The receptor source for this set is a human donor with non-small cell lung cancer who had a complete response to radiotherapy plus ipilimumab. Each CDR3 is given with its conserved first and last residue. A D gene is named only where the DNA matches it firmly. Expanded clones get a size class; other rows say once, few or many, or leave the size out.

V	size	D	J	CDR3	DNA
TRBV11-2	.	.	TRBJ1-6	CASSLGGSQSSYNSPLHF	TGTGCCAGCAGCTTGGGTGGGTCTCAGAGCTCCTATAATTCACCCCTCCACTTT
TRBV5-4	.	TRBD2	TRBJ2-1	CASSIAGLAVHNEQFF	TGTGCCAGCAGCATAGCGGGACTAGCGGTGCACAATGAGCAGTTCTTC
TRBV6-5	few	.	TRBJ1-2	CASSYLVHGGGYTF	TGTGCCAGCAGTTACTTAGTACACGGGGGGGGCTACACCTTC
TRBV5-6	.	TRBD1	TRBJ1-4	CASSSGTGWKKLFF	TGTGCCAGCAGCTCCGGGACAGGGTGGAAAAAACTGTTTTTT
TRBV13	.	.	TRBJ2-3	CASSIPPGDTQYF	TGTGCCAGCAGCATCCCCCCTGGGGATACGCAGTATTTT
TRBV5-1	.	TRBD2	TRBJ2-5	CASSLAGGQETQYF	TGCGCCAGCAGCTTGGCGGGGGGCCAAGAGACCCAGTACTTC
TRBV10-3	.	.	TRBJ2-3	CATKGPGAITDTQYF	TGTGCCACCAAAGGCCCGGGGGCCATCACAGATACGCAGTATTTT
TRBV7-6	.	.	TRBJ2-5	CASSTPLDRPQETQYF	TGTGCCAGCAGCACCCCGCTTGACAGGCCACAGGAGACCCAGTACTTC
TRBV7-2	.	.	TRBJ2-3	CASSLVRVTDTQYF	TGTGCCAGCAGCTTAGTCAGAGTCACAGATACGCAGTATTTT
TRBV11-2	.	TRBD2	TRBJ2-7	CASANWGGSGSYEQYF	TGTGCCAGCGCCAATTGGGGAGGGTCAGGGTCCTACGAGCAGTACTTC
TRBV5-4	.	.	TRBJ1-2	CASRPVNPNYGYTF	TGTGCCAGCAGACCCGTAAATCCTAACTATGGCTACACCTTC
TRBV12-5	.	.	TRBJ2-1	CASGLVGKTYNEQFF	TGTGCTAGTGGTTTGGTGGGGAAAACCTACAATGAGCAGTTCTTC
TRBV5-4	once	TRBD2	TRBJ2-5	CASSLVSGRRETQYF	TGTGCCAGCAGCTTGGTGAGCGGGAGGAGAGAGACCCAGTACTTC
TRBV15	.	.	TRBJ2-7	CATSRDLDNYEQYF	TGTGCCACCAGCAGAGATCTCGACAACTACGAGCAGTACTTC
TRBV27	few	TRBD1	TRBJ1-2	CASTRGGTGYYGYTF	TGTGCCAGCACTCGAGGGGGGACAGGGTACTATGGCTACACCTTC
TRBV15	.	.	TRBJ1-5	CATSRDDRDQPQHF	TGTGCCACCAGCAGAGATGACCGGGATCAGCCCCAGCATTTT
TRBV30	.	.	TRBJ1-4	CAWSKGALGNEKLFF	TGTGCCTGGAGTAAAGGGGCTTTGGGGAATGAAAAACTGTTTTTT
TRBV30	.	.	TRBJ2-1	CAWRWQGGNEQFF	TGTGCCTGGAGATGGCAGGGTGGGAATGAGCAGTTCTTC
TRBV7-9	.	.	TRBJ2-1	CASSLPRDIHNEQFF	TGTGCCAGCAGCCTCCCGCGGGATATCCACAATGAGCAGTTCTTC
TRBV4-3	.	.	TRBJ2-3	CASSQDRQGWATQYF	TGCGCCAGCAGCCAAGATAGGCAGGGCTGGGCGACGCAGTATTTT
TRBV29-1	.	.	TRBJ1-2	CSVNEDYGYTF	TGCAGCGTTAACGAGGACTATGGCTACACCTTC
TRBV27	.	TRBD1	TRBJ1-1	CASRTDRGNTEAFF	TGTGCCAGCAGGACGGACAGGGGGAACACTGAAGCTTTCTTT